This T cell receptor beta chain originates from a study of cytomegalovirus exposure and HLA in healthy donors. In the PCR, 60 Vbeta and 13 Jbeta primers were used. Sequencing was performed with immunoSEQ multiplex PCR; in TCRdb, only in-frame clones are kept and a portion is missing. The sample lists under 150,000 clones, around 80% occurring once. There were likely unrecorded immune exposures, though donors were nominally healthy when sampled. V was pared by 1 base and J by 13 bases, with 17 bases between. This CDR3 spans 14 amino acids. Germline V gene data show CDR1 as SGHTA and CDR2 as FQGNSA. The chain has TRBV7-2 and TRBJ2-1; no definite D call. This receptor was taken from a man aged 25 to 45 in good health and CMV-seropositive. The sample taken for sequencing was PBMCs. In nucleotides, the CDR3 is TGTGCCAGCAGCTTAGAATTTGTCGGCGGTTATCAGTTCTTC. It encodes CASSLEFVGGYQFF.